This TCR beta chain comes out of a study of blood T cell repertoires in COVID-19 (dated by TCRdb to about 2020). For context, the study as a whole: Collaborator samples came from the United States, Italy and Spain and covered acute and convalescent phases of COVID-19. The material from the prospective study consisted of cDNA or gDNA derived from T cells, B-cell-depleted T cells, or PBMCs. Deeply sampled blood TCRbeta repertoires from subjects exposed to, actively infected with, or recovered from COVID-19 were included in the dataset. A freely available public database, intended as a resource for researchers studying the immune response to SARS-CoV-2, is where the repertoires were released. Samples were obtained from the ongoing ImmuneRACE study (first 160 participants) and from 950 to 1,500 subjects provided by 6 global collaborators. The sample metadata nearly always contained a de-identified subject ID, COVID-19 status, age in years and sex. Where available, HLA class I and class II types were taken from metadata supplied by the sample provider and were not determined by assay-based typing.

Results the study describes overall, beyond this receptor: Clinical and demographic metadata were provided uncurated, with the amount varying by source and participant.

V is pared back by 5 bases and J by 6 bases, with 12 bases lying between the germline termini. Looking up the germline V gene yields CDR1 SGHRS and CDR2 YFSETQ. The CDR3 numbers 13 residues from cysteine through phenylalanine. Only the CDR3 region is kept as DNA, spanning 39 bases read in frame from base 1. TCRbeta CDR3 regions were amplified from genomic DNA using the immunoSEQ Assay, a bias-controlled multiplex PCR. Turning to the authors' computational methods: Nucleated cell counts per sample were estimated from amplification of reference gene primers within the assay. To quantify the absolute abundance of each unique TCRbeta CDR3 rearrangement, sequence reads were collapsed and filtered. For each sample, productive Simpson clonality was calculated as the square root of Simpson's diversity index over productive rearrangements. Drawn from immuneACCESS, this table holds only the in-frame rearrangements with V and J called that TCRdb kept. Clones are partly lost; checked studies trace under half to an unresolved V gene and leave the rest unexplained. The V and J calls and clone size come from that table; D and trimming were worked out from the DNA. The sample records 95,000 to 150,000 clones, more than 80% of which are singletons. The ten largest clonotypes hold 3.2% of the sample.

At one collaborating source in Seattle, patients were enrolled during active infection and were followed longitudinally through the course of disease. The collaborating institutions used their own protocols to collect whole blood in K2EDTA tubes. For TCRbeta analysis, collaborator samples were shipped as frozen whole blood, as isolated PBMCs, or as DNA extracted from either sample type. This clone was seen more than once but under ten times. It lacks a known antigen. Per-nucleotide qualities are absent, and no much larger clonotype sits a single base away. Recombination joined TRBV5-1 with TRBJ1-5, with TRBD1 as a weak D call on 5 bases. Specimen: peripheral blood. The sequence came from a woman aged 80 or over with COVID-19, enrolled during active disease. At the DNA level, the sequence is TGCGCCAGCAGGCAGGGATCGGGTCAGCCCCAGCATTTT. This encodes CASRQGSGQPQHF.